Below, 26 T cell receptor beta chains from the same sample are listed, as sequenced in a study of cytomegalovirus exposure and HLA in healthy donors. Some clones are missing from TCRdb's copy, which holds only in-frame ones; the method was immunoSEQ multiplex PCR. The sample records about 150,000 clones, approximately 89% being singletons. The source material was PBMCs. All receptors derive from a man younger than 30 in good health and CMV-seronegative.

This clone has more than one count but fewer than ten. CDR3 bases: TGTGCCAGCAGTGAAGCGACGATATCAGGTAGTCATCAGCCCCAGCATTTT. This encodes CASSEATISGSHQPQHF. This sequence joins TRBV2 and TRBJ1-5; D gene uncertain. V shed 0 bases and J shed 5 bases, with 17 bases lying between them. CDR3 length: 17 residues. The germline gives CDR1 SNHLY, CDR2 FYNNEI.

The rearrangement uses TRBV11-3 and TRBJ2-2; 9 positions match TRBD1. CDR3 length equals 16 residues. The junction had 8 bases not matched to a gene; V was cut back by 3 bases and J by 6 bases. Looked up from germline, CDR1 is SGHNT and CDR2 is YENEEA. The DNA for the CDR3 is TGTGCCAGCAGCTTTTCCGGGACAGGGCGGGCCGGGGAGCTGTTTTTT. Its protein is CASSFSGTGRAGELFF.

The chain carries TRBV21-1 and TRBJ1-4. TRBV21-1 is reported as a pseudogene. This CDR3 is built from 10 residues. CDR3 residues: CASIDEKLFF. In DNA form, the CDR3 reads TGTGCCAGCATAGATGAAAAACTGTTTTTT.

V and J are TRBV27 and TRBJ1-3; D is perhaps TRBD1 (6 bases). This CDR3 spans 16 amino acids. Germline values: CDR1 MNHEY, CDR2 SMNVEV (reference sequence). The germline V and J ends were trimmed by 2 bases and 4 bases, with 15 bases remaining between them. CDR3 loop: CASSLTGYLPGNTIYF. CDR3 sequence (DNA): TGTGCCAGCAGTTTAACAGGGTACCTTCCCGGAAACACCATATATTTT.

This sequence joins TRBV5-4 and TRBJ1-4; D might be TRBD1 (6 bases). Germline V gene lookup returns CDR1 SGHNT and CDR2 YYREEE (reference sequence). This CDR3 spans 17 amino acids. Trimming removed 4 bases from V and 5 bases from J, with 21 bases in between. CDR3 bases: TGTGCCAGCAGCACCCTCCAACGAGGGACACGAAATGAAAAACTGTTTTTT. Amino acid sequence: CASSTLQRGTRNEKLFF.

This clone was detected a few times. This chain connects TRBV5-1 to TRBJ2-2, with unresolved D. The V and J ends lost 3 bases and 4 bases respectively, with 13 bases between them. The germline CDR1 and CDR2 sequences are SGHRS and YFSETQ. This CDR3 has 15 amino acids. Here the CDR3 reads CASSSQVTATGELFF. The CDR3 DNA follows: TGCGCCAGCAGCTCCCAGGTCACAGCCACCGGGGAGCTGTTTTTT. The variable domain in full, completed from reference TRBV5-1 and TRBJ2-2, reads KAGVTQTPRYLIKTRGQQVTLSCSPISGHRSVSWYQQTPGQGLQFLFEYFSETQRNKGNFPGRFSGRQFSNSRSEMNVSTLELGDSALYLCASSSQVTATGELFFGEGSRLTVL.

The rearrangement joins TRBV5-1 to TRBJ2-6; 12 bases fit TRBD1. Unmatched junction bases numbered 6, after V lost 2 bases and J lost 0 bases. The germline CDR1 and CDR2 sequences are SGHRS and YFSETQ. The CDR3 has 19 residues. CDR3 sequence (DNA): TGCGCCAGCAGCTTTCGGGACAGGGGGCTTCACTCTGGGGCCAACGTCCTGACTTTC. Its protein is CASSFRDRGLHSGANVLTF.

The rearrangement links TRBV18 to TRBJ1-1; a possible D gene is TRBD1 (5 bases). This CDR3 region has 13 residues. V lost 3 bases, J lost 8 bases, and 13 bases lay in between. From germline, CDR1 is KGHSH and CDR2 LQKENI. CDR3 sequence (DNA): TGTGCCAGCTCACCGGACGGACAAGGCGAAGCTTTCTTT. Its protein product is CASSPDGQGEAFF.

The genes are TRBV25-1 and TRBJ1-1; D remains ambiguous. The CDR3 spans 13 residues. V gave up 7 bases and J gave up 4 bases, with 13 bases separating them. The V gene's germline CDR1 is MGHDK and CDR2 SYGVNS. The CDR3 reads CASKKDPGTEAFF. The CDR3 nucleotides read TGTGCCAGCAAGAAGGATCCGGGCACTGAAGCTTTCTTT.

The CDR3 DNA follows: TGTGCCAGCAGGTTACAGGGAAACGTCTTAAGCAATCAGCCCCAGCATTTT. Encoded protein: CASRLQGNVLSNQPQHF. The chain employs TRBV27 and TRBJ1-5, with TRBD1 as a possible D gene (6 bases). Germline V gene sequence: CDR1 MNHEY, CDR2 SMNVEV (reference sequence). This CDR3 region has 17 residues. V lost 6 bases and J 1 base, leaving 19 bases between the germline ends.

The CDR3 bases are TGTGCCAGCAGCGACGGGGACAGGGGCAACTATGGCTACACCTTC. This sequence encodes CASSDGDRGNYGYTF. This chain connects TRBV7-3 to TRBJ1-2; 10 bases align to TRBD1. This CDR3 spans 15 amino acids. Germline-derived CDR1 and CDR2 are SGHTA and FQGTGA. Germline trimming cut 5 bases from V and 2 bases from J; bases unmatched to any gene: 5.

The chain couples TRBV5-1 to TRBJ2-3; perhaps TRBD2 as D (6 bases). From germline, CDR1 is SGHRS and CDR2 YFSETQ. Deletions cut 4 bases from V and 3 bases from J, with 15 bases between. This CDR3 has 15 amino acids. CDR3 residues: CASSRTIAGTDTQYF. For the CDR3, the DNA is TGCGCCAGCAGCAGGACTATTGCGGGAACAGATACGCAGTATTTT.

This rearrangement joins TRBV6-1 to TRBJ2-7; possible D gene TRBD2, 5 bases. V shed 2 bases and J shed 3 bases, with 8 bases lying between them. This CDR3 has 13 amino acids. Germline loops: CDR1 MNHNS, CDR2 SASEGT. DNA of the CDR3: TGTGCCAGCAGTGAATCAAGCGGCTACGAGCAGTACGTC. This translates into CASSESSGYEQYV.

The chain is built from TRBV5-1 and TRBJ1-1; D remains ambiguous. There are 14 residues in the CDR3. Trimming pared 3 bases from V and 0 bases from J, leaving 9 bases between. From germline, CDR1 is SGHRS and CDR2 YFSETQ. This CDR3 is CASSYDKLNTEAFF. In DNA, the CDR3 is TGCGCCAGCAGCTACGACAAGTTGAACACTGAAGCTTTCTTT. The complete variable domain, with remaining parts taken from reference TRBV5-1 and TRBJ1-1, reads KAGVTQTPRYLIKTRGQQVTLSCSPISGHRSVSWYQQTPGQGLQFLFEYFSETQRNKGNFPGRFSGRQFSNSRSEMNVSTLELGDSALYLCASSYDKLNTEAFFGQGTRLTVV.

The chain joins TRBV7-9 to TRBJ1-2; TRBD1 aligns across 7 bases. V dropped 4 bases and J dropped 6; count of bases not matched to a gene: 5. The CDR3 extends over 13 amino acids. Per germline, CDR1 SEHNR and CDR2 FQNEAQ (reference sequence). The CDR3 loop is CASSSNRGDGYTF. The CDR3 coding sequence is TGTGCCAGCAGCTCGAACAGGGGCGATGGCTACACCTTC.

The V gene is TRBV14, the J gene TRBJ2-1; perhaps TRBD2 as D (5 bases). Germline CDR1 SGHDN, CDR2 FVKESK. The CDR3 runs 13 residues. The ends were cut back, 6 bases at V and 0 bases at J, with 6 bases in the middle. The CDR3 bases are TGTGCCAGCAGGGGAGCCTCCTACAATGAGCAGTTCTTC. The encoded protein is CASRGASYNEQFF.

The chain combines TRBV5-1 with TRBJ1-2; tentative D call: TRBD1 (6 bases). The CDR3 is made up of 15 amino acids. CDR1 is SGHRS and CDR2 is YFSETQ in the germline V gene. Trimming shortened V by 4 bases and J by 9 bases, and 22 bases separated the two germline ends. CDR3 in amino acids: CASSLPDSGYMRYTF. The CDR3 bases are TGCGCCAGCAGCCTTCCGGACAGTGGTTATATGCGCTACACCTTC. The full variable domain, with the rest looked up from reference TRBV5-1 and TRBJ1-2, is KAGVTQTPRYLIKTRGQQVTLSCSPISGHRSVSWYQQTPGQGLQFLFEYFSETQRNKGNFPGRFSGRQFSNSRSEMNVSTLELGDSALYLCASSLPDSGYMRYTFGSGTRLTVV.

The V and J genes are TRBV6-5 and TRBJ1-4; no clear D gene. The CDR3 has 14 amino acids. Germline V gives CDR1 MNHEY, CDR2 SVGAGI. V lost 5 bases to trimming and J lost 0 bases, with 7 bases between them. The chain's CDR3 is CASSGRATNEKLFF. The CDR3 region has the DNA TGTGCCAGCAGTGGGCGGGCAACTAATGAAAAACTGTTTTTT.

The sample holds one count of this clone. V gene TRBV30 combines with J gene TRBJ2-1; D may be TRBD2 (7 bases). The CDR3 is 13 amino acids. Trimming stripped 1 base from V and 15 bases from J, with 19 bases between. Germline loops: CDR1 GTSNPN, CDR2 SVGIG (reference sequence). CDR3 protein: CAWSATGGSTLFF. The CDR3 DNA reads TGTGCCTGGAGTGCAACGGGGGGCAGCACGTTGTTCTTC.

The chain couples TRBV5-6 to TRBJ2-7, with D possibly TRBD2 on 6 matching bases. V lost 0 bases and J 8 bases, leaving 12 bases between the germline ends. Germline CDR1 reads SGHDT; CDR2 reads YYEEEE. The CDR3 is made up of 13 amino acids. This CDR3 is CASSLGGVGKQYV. The CDR3 DNA sequence: TGTGCCAGCAGCTTGGGCGGGGTGGGGAAGCAGTACGTC.

The chain uses TRBV9 and TRBJ2-5; a weak D match, TRBD2 (5 bases). In germline, CDR1 is SGDLS, CDR2 YYNGEE. Trimming removed 4 bases at V and 4 bases at J, with 17 bases between. The CDR3 contains 15 residues. The CDR3 is CASSLVGELRETQYF. The DNA for the CDR3 is TGTGCCAGCAGCCTGGTCGGGGAATTGAGAGAGACCCAGTACTTC.

V gene TRBV11-3 combines with J gene TRBJ2-1, with TRBD1 matching over 11 bases. V gave up 1 base and J gave up 3 bases; unmatched junction bases: 2. The CDR3 length is 16 residues. The germline gives CDR1 SGHNT, CDR2 YENEEA. CDR3 sequence reads: CASSLAGTGGYNEQFF. CDR3 in DNA: TGTGCCAGCAGCTTAGCCGGGACAGGGGGCTACAATGAGCAGTTCTTC.

V and J are TRBV5-6 and TRBJ1-3, with 9 bases that match TRBD1. The CDR3 consists of 16 residues. The junction had 6 bases not matched to a gene; V was cut back by 3 bases and J by 2 bases. The V gene's germline CDR1 is SGHDT and CDR2 YYEEEE. The CDR3 here is CASSSYRGLTGNTIYF. The CDR3, as DNA: TGTGCCAGCAGCTCATACAGGGGGCTAACTGGAAACACCATATATTTT.

V is TRBV7-8 and J is TRBJ2-7, with TRBD1 matching 9 bases. CDR3 length equals 18 residues. The ends lost 2 bases at V and 1 base at J; junction bases unmatched: 12. CDR1 is SGHVS and CDR2 is FQNEAQ in the germline V gene. DNA of the CDR3: TGTGCCAGCAGCTTAAATTCTGACGGGACAGGGACTTCCTACGAGCAGTACTTC. Protein sequence: CASSLNSDGTGTSYEQYF.

The chain joins TRBV11-2 to TRBJ1-1; the match to TRBD1 covers 10 bases. This CDR3 is built from 15 residues. V gave up 4 bases and J gave up 6 bases; unmatched junction bases: 8. CDR1 is SGHAT and CDR2 is FQNNGV in the germline V gene. This CDR3 is CASSSPTGGASEAFF. CDR3 nucleotide sequence: TGTGCCAGCAGCTCGCCGACAGGGGGCGCTTCTGAAGCTTTCTTT.

The J gene is TRBJ1-1, the V gene TRBV7-8, with 7 positions matching TRBD1. This CDR3 contains 15 residues. The germline gives CDR1 SGHVS, CDR2 FQNEAQ. V lost 5 bases and J lost 6; bases outside the gene matches: 12. CDR3 nucleotide sequence: TGTGCCAGCAGCCGCACAGGGGCGGGACACCCTGAAGCTTTCTTT. This codes for CASSRTGAGHPEAFF.